Listed here is a single T cell receptor (beta chain). The antigen is not known. The sample is drawn from a study of CD8+CD57+ T cells in acquired aplastic anemia. For the study at large: DNA from sorted CD4+ and CD8+ cells averaged roughly 3.2 ug.

Template material for TCR beta VDJ and CDR3 profiling consisted of genomic DNA. TCRdb called the reads again in MiXCR, with one record for every CDR3 protein. The data show about 180,000 distinct CDR3 sequences, 48% seen once. Findings of the study overall: Some 29 CD8+ CDR3 sequences were shared between patients and controls. Statistical testing detected no significant gap in CD8+ Simpson's diversity between patients and controls.

Germline loops: CDR1 SGHVT, CDR2 SQSDAQ. V was cut by 2 bases and J by 8 bases, with 4 bases left in between. This CDR3 has 12 amino acids. It was patients with CD8+CD57+ cell expansion by flow cytometry who were chosen for sequencing. Every patient had severe acquired aplastic anemia. The specimen sequenced was sorted CD4+, CD8+, or CD8+CD57+ T cells (not recorded which) from PBMCs. This TCR was sampled from a human donor with aplastic anemia. This chain joins TRBV7-4 and TRBJ1-6; no clear D gene. CDR3 nucleotide sequence: TGTGCCAGCAGCTTAATCGATTCACCCCTCCACTTT. This codes for CASSLIDSPLHF.